A single sample is the source of the 8 T cell receptor beta chains below, sequenced in a study of cytomegalovirus exposure and HLA in healthy donors (dated by TCRdb to the late 2010s). Libraries were constructed by the immunoSEQ multiplex PCR assay. A mixture of 60 forward primers for TCR Vbeta segments and 13 reverse primers for TCR Jbeta segments was used in the multiplex PCR. TCRdb obtained this table from immuneACCESS and retained in-frame rearrangements with V and J assigned. These tables miss some clones; where compared with another copy, unresolved V genes account for less than half of the shortfall, and the remainder is unexplained. The sample has about 210,000 clones on record, 70% to 80% of them singletons. 13% to 15% of the sample is held by the ten biggest clonotypes. Specimen: PBMCs. The origin of the receptors is a woman aged 25-40 years in good health and CMV-seropositive.

The rearrangement uses TRBV18 and TRBJ2-7; perhaps TRBD2 as D (7 bases). This CDR3 region has 16 residues. Trimming shortened V by 3 bases and J by 9 bases, and 24 bases separated the two germline ends. The germline CDR1 and CDR2 sequences are KGHSH and LQKENI. CDR3 bases: TGTGCCAGCTCACCCCGCGGTGAGGGGGAGGGGACCGGGCAGTACTTC. Amino acid sequence: CASSPRGEGEGTGQYF. The full variable domain, its missing parts supplied by reference TRBV18 and TRBJ2-7, is NAGVMQNPRHLVRRRGQEARLRCSPMKGHSHVYWYRQLPEEGLKFMVYLQKENIIDESGMPKERFSAEFPKEGPSILRIQQVVRGDSAAYFCASSPRGEGEGTGQYFGPGTRLTVT.

This chain joins TRBV29-1 and TRBJ2-1, with D perhaps matching TRBD1 (6 bases). This CDR3 contains 15 residues. CDR1 is SQVTM, CDR2 ANQGSEA, per germline. Trimming cost V 2 bases and J 3 bases, with 14 bases left between them. CDR3 sequence: CSVEPARGYYNEQFF. The DNA for the CDR3 is TGCAGCGTTGAACCGGCCAGGGGCTACTACAATGAGCAGTTCTTC.

The V call is TRBV12-5, the J call TRBJ1-1; D is ambiguous. CDR1 is LGHNT, CDR2 FRNRAP, per germline. The germline V and J ends were trimmed by 0 bases and 6 bases, with 17 bases remaining between them. The CDR3 totals 16 residues. In DNA, the CDR3 is TGTGCTAGTGGTTTGGTACGGGATTTCAAGGCCCCTGAAGCTTTCTTT. It codes for CASGLVRDFKAPEAFF.

The J gene is TRBJ2-7, the V gene TRBV11-2; D unresolved. The CDR3 loop spans 16 amino acids. CDR1 SGHAT and CDR2 FQNNGV come from the germline V gene. The V end was cut by 1 base, the J end by 0 bases, with 13 bases between. CDR3 in amino acids: CASSLATNPSSYEQYF. For the CDR3, the DNA is TGTGCCAGCAGCTTAGCCACTAACCCGAGCTCCTACGAGCAGTACTTC. Filled out from reference TRBV11-2 and TRBJ2-7, the complete variable domain reads EAGVAQSPRYKIIEKRQSVAFWCNPISGHATLYWYQQILGQGPKLLIQFQNNGVVDDSQLPKDRFSAERLKGVDSTLKIQPAKLEDSAVYLCASSLATNPSSYEQYFGPGTRLTVT.

This clone was detected only once. This chain connects TRBV6-4 to TRBJ1-6, with 7 bases that match TRBD1. From germline, CDR1 is MRHNA and CDR2 SNTAGT. After removal of 9 bases from V and 8 bases from J, the junction contained 10 bases not matched to a gene. CDR3 size: 14 residues. This chain's CDR3 is CASFIQGPHSPLHF. The CDR3 bases are TGTGCCAGTTTTATACAGGGGCCTCATTCACCCCTCCACTTT.

This sequence joins TRBV5-1 and TRBJ2-2; D unresolved. The CDR3 length is 13 residues. Germline V gene data show CDR1 as SGHRS and CDR2 as YFSETQ. The germline V and J ends were trimmed by 2 bases and 3 bases, with 5 bases remaining between them. CDR3 residues: CASSFPDTGELFF. The DNA for the CDR3 is TGCGCCAGCAGCTTTCCAGACACCGGGGAGCTGTTTTTT.

The chain has TRBV5-1 and TRBJ2-1; 8 nucleotides match TRBD2. The CDR3 extends over 16 amino acids. Germline V gene sequence: CDR1 SGHRS, CDR2 YFSETQ. V shed 0 bases and J 4 bases; nucleotides not matched to a gene: 6. CDR3 residues: CASSLDATSEYNEQFF. The CDR3, as DNA: TGCGCCAGCAGCTTGGATGCGACTAGCGAGTACAATGAGCAGTTCTTC. The whole variable domain, remainder taken from reference TRBV5-1 and TRBJ2-1, is KAGVTQTPRYLIKTRGQQVTLSCSPISGHRSVSWYQQTPGQGLQFLFEYFSETQRNKGNFPGRFSGRQFSNSRSEMNVSTLELGDSALYLCASSLDATSEYNEQFFGPGTRLTVL.

Only a few counts were recorded for this clone. The rearrangement joins TRBV19 to TRBJ1-2; D gene unclear. From germline, CDR1 is LNHDA and CDR2 SQIVND (reference sequence). V was pared by 5 bases and J by 4 bases, with 11 bases between. The CDR3 runs 13 residues. The CDR3 spells CASSLSRAYGYTF. The DNA for the CDR3 is TGTGCCAGTAGTCTTTCACGAGCCTATGGCTACACCTTC.